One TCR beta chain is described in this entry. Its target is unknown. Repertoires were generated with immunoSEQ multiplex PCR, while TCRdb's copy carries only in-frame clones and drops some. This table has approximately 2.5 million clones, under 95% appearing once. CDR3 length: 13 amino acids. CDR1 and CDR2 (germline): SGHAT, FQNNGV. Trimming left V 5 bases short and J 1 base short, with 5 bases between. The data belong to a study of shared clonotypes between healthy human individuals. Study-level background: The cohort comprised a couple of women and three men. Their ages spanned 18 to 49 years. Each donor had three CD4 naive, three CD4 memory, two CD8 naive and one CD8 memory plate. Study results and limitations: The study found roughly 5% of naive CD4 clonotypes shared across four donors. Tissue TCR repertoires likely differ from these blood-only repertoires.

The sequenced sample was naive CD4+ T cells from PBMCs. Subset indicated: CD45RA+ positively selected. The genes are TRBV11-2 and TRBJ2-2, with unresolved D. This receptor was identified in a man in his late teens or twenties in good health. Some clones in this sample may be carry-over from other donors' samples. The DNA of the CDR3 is TGTGCCAGCAGCCGAAGGAACACCGGGGAGCTGTTTTTT. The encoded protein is CASSRRNTGELFF.